This note documents a single T cell receptor beta chain sequence. Its specificity is not known. The method was immunoSEQ multiplex PCR; TCRdb's version includes in-frame clones alone and lacks a portion of them. The sample shows some 42,000 clones, 83% of them seen only once. The sample comes from a study of a mutant IDH1 vaccine in newly diagnosed glioma. Whole-study context: Commencement of vaccination occurred 4-6 weeks following radiotherapy alone, or concurrently with temozolomide cycles. Participants attended visit V12, the safety follow-up, at week 35, and then attended visit V13 at week 47.

Germline loops: CDR1 SGHRS, CDR2 YFSETQ. The V end was cut by 0 bases, the J end by 0 bases, with 12 bases between. This CDR3 spans 16 amino acids. Stated time point: week 35, safety follow-up. Every vaccination contained 300 ug of the mutant IDH1 20-mer peptide and was paired with topical imiquimod. New IDH1-mutant, ATRX-lost WHO grade 3 or 4 astrocytomas occurred in donors. The J gene is TRBJ1-1, the V gene TRBV5-1; D is undetermined. This TCR derives from a woman in her 50s with glioma. This specimen was PBMCs, taken from a glioma patient whose treatment included an IDH1 peptide vaccine. The CDR3 protein is CASSLGWTSMNTEAFF. The CDR3 DNA reads as TGCGCCAGCAGCTTGGGATGGACCTCCATGAACACTGAAGCTTTCTTT.